This T cell receptor beta chain was sequenced during a study of T cell responses to AZD1222 COVID-19 vaccine (TCRdb year 2021). Looking at the study overall: TCR sequencing was performed for roughly 240 trial participants, of whom approximately 200 were given two doses of AZD1222 and around 25 were given two doses of MenACWY control vaccine. Enrollment into the trials was organized by age into subgroups of 18-55, 56-69 and 70-plus years, and those subgroups contained around 150, 28 and 57 TCR-sequenced participants, respectively. Results and caveats for the whole study, not just this receptor: Epitopes outside the regions mutated in the B.1.351 and B.1.1.7 variants were reportedly recognized by nearly half of the unique spike-specific TCRs. Conclusions about previously exposed vaccinees were limited because only six or seven AZD1222 recipients were SARS-CoV-2 seropositive at baseline. A significant rise in spike-specific TCR breadth and depth was observed after two AZD1222 doses relative to day 0 and relative to MenACWY recipients. The 56-69-year group was small, and its depth increase did not reach significance, likely because of low power. No day 14 peak-response samples were available, so repertoires were characterized only after the peak T cell response. Participants were mostly white British, with more females than males. The authors suggested clonal diversity may have been underestimated. Vaccine-associated CD4 TCRs spanned the whole spike protein, with dominant responses in regions 160-218 and 743-854.

This clone was counted a few times. It lacks a known antigen. Base qualities were left out, and no much larger clone turns up one base away. The germline V gene sets CDR1 to SGDLS and CDR2 to YYNGEE. Trimming takes 1 base from V and 0 bases from J, and the germline ends sit 10 bases apart. Its CDR3 holds 15 amino acids, cysteine through phenylalanine. Only the CDR3 portion is preserved as DNA: 45 bases, with reading frame beginning at the first base. According to the study, the label for this sample's time point signals: about 28 days (+/-7) after the second vaccine dose. Because spike-specific TCR depth and breadth did not differ between the two schedules, AZD1222 recipients who got a second dose at roughly 4 weeks were pooled with those who got a second dose at roughly 12 weeks. Vaccinee samples were obtained from the UK trials COV001 and COV002, which included a single-blind randomized controlled phase 2/3 trial of AZD1222 (ChAdOx1 nCoV-19) in healthy adults. For TCRbeta chain sequencing, PBMC samples were collected from trial participants at day 0 and at day 28 after the second dose.

The CDR3 regions of human TCRbeta chains were subjected to immunosequencing. As for the authors' bioinformatics: TCRs in the repertoires were compared against a reference library of SARS-CoV-2-specific TCRs that had been generated with the MIRA antigen-specificity platform. Breadth meant the fraction of unique TCRs that were SARS-CoV-2-associated, whereas depth meant the fraction of total T cells that were SARS-CoV-2-associated. Using the MIRA data, each spike-specific TCR was mapped to the spike region that the TCR reacts to and placed in a CD4 or CD8 class. Log10-transformed breadth and depth values were compared by one-way ANOVA with Sidak's multiple comparisons tests. The source is immuneACCESS, and TCRdb retained only in-frame sequences with V and J called. Part of the clones is not carried over; for the studies checked, unresolved V genes explain less than half of this, and the remainder is unexplained. V, J and clone size derive from that table, while D and trimming were established from the DNA sequence. For this sample there are roughly 80,000 clones; roughly nine tenths appear just once. Over 3% of the sample rests with the top ten.

This sequence was found in an adult who received the AZD1222 COVID-19 vaccine. The rearranged chain carries TRBV9 and TRBJ2-5, with TRBD2 as a weak D call on 5 bases. This specimen consisted of peripheral blood, obtained 28 days after the second AZD1222 dose. The CDR3 is CASSVFSGYQETQYF. In nucleotide form, the sequence is TGTGCCAGCAGCGTATTTTCGGGATACCAAGAGACCCAGTACTTC.